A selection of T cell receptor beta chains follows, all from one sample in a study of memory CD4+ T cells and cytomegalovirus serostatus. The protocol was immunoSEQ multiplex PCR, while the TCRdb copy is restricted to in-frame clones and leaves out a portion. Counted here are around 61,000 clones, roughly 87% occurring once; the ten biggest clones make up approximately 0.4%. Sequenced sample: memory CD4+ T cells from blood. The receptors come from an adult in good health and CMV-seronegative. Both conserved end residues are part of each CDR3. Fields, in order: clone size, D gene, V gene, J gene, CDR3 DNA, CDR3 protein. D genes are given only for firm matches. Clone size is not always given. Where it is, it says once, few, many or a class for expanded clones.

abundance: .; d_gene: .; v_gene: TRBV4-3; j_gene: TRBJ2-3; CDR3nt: TGCGCCAGCAGCCATAACGGGGCGTCTAGCACAGATACGCAGTATTTT; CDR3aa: CASSHNGASSTDTQYF
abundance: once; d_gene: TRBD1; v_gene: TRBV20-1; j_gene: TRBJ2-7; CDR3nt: TGCAGTGCTAGTCGACAGGGGGTTCAGTACTTC; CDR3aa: CSASRQGVQYF
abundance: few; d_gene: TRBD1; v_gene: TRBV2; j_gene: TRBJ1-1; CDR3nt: TGTGCCAGCAGCGCGACAGGGAAGAACACTGAAGCTTTCTTT; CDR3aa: CASSATGKNTEAFF
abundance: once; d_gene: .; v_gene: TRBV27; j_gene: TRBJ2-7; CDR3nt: TGTGCCAGCAGTTTTAGGTCTTTGTCCGAGACCTACGAGCAGTACTTC; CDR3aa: CASSFRSLSETYEQYF
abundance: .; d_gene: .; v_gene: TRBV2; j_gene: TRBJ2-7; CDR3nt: TGTGCCAGCAGTGAATTGGGCAGTCAACACGAGCAGTACTTC; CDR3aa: CASSELGSQHEQYF
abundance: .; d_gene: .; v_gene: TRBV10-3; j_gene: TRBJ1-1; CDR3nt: TGTGCCATCAGGGAGGACACTGAAGCTTTCTTT; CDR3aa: CAIREDTEAFF
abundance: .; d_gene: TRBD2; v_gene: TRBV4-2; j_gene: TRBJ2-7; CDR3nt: TGTGCCAGCAGCCCCCGCCGCGATCCGGGGAGGGCCTACGAGCAGTACTTC; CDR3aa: CASSPRRDPGRAYEQYF
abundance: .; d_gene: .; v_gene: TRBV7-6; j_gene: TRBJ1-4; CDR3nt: TGTGCCAGCAGCCCGCAAATAGAAGGGACGCAACTGTTTTTT; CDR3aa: CASSPQIEGTQLFF
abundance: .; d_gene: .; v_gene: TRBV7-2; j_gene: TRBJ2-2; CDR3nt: TGTGCCAGCAGCTCGAGCGGCAACACCGGGGAGCTGTTTTTT; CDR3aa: CASSSSGNTGELFF
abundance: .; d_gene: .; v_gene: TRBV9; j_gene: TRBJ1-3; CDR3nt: TGTGCCAGCAGCGTAGAGGCGAGCACCACCATATATTTT; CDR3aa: CASSVEASTTIYF
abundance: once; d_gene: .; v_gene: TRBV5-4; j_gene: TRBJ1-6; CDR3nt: TGTGCCAGCAGCTTGGGGGGAAGGTCCTATAATTCACCCCTCCACTTT; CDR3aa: CASSLGGRSYNSPLHF
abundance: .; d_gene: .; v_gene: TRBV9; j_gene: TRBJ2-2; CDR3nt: TGTGCCAGCAGCGGCCTAAGGTTCGCGAACACCGGGGAGCTGTTTTTT; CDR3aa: CASSGLRFANTGELFF
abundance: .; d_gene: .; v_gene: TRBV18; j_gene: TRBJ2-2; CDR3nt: TGTGCCAGCTCACCCCCAGCCCGGGGGTGGGACGGGGAGCTGTTTTTT; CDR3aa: CASSPPARGWDGELFF
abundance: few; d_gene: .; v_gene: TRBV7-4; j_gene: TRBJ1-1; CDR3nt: TGTGCCAGCAGCTTTAACGAAGGCGCAGCTTTCTTT; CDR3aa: CASSFNEGAAFF
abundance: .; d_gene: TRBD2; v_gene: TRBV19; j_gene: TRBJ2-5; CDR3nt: TGTGCCAGTAGTATCCGCCCGACTTGGCGGGGGGAGACCCAGTACTTC; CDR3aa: CASSIRPTWRGETQYF